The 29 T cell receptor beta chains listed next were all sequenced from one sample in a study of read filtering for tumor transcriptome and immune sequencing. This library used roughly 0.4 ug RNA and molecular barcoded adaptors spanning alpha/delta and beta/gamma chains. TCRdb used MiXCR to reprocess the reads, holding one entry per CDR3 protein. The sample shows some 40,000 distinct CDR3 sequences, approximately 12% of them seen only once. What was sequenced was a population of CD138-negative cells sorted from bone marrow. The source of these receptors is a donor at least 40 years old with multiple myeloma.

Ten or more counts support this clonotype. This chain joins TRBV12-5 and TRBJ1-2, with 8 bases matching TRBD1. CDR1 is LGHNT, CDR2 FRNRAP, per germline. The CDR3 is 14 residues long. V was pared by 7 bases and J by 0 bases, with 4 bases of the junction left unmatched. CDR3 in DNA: TGTGCTAGTGATCGGACAGGGACTAACTATGGCTACACCTTC. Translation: CASDRTGTNYGYTF.

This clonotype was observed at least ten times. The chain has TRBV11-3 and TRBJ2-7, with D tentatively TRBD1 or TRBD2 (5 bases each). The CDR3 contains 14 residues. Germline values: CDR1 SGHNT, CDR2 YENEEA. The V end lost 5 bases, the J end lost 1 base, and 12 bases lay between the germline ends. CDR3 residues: CASSPRDGSYEQYF. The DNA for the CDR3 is TGTGCCAGCAGCCCTCGGGACGGATCCTACGAGCAGTACTTC.

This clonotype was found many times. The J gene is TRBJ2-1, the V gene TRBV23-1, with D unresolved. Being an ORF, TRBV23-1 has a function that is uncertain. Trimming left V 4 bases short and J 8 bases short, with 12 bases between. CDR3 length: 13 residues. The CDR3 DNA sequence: TGCGCCAGCAGTCGGGGAACCGCGGATGAGCAGTTCTTC. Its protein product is CASSRGTADEQFF.

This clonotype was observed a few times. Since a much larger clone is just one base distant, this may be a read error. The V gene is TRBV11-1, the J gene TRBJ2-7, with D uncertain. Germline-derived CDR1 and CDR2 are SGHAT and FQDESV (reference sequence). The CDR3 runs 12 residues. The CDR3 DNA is TGTGCCAGCAGCCCGAGCTCCTACGAGCAGGACTTC. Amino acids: CASSPSSYEQDF.

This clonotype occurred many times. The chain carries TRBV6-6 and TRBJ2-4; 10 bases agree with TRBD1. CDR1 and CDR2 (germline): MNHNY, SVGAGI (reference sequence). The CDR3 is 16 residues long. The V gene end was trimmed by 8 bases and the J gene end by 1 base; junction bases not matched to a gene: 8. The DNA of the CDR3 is TGTGCCAGCGGTCAGACAGGGGGCAGTGCCAAAAACATTCAGTACTTC. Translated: CASGQTGGSAKNIQYF.

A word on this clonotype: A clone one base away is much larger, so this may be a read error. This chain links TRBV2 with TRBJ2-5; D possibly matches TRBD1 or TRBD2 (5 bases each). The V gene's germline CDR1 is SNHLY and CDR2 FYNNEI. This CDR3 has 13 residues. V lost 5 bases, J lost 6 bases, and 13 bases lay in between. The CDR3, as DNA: TGTGCCAGCAGTCTGGGACCCGGAAAGACCCAGTACTTC. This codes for CASSLGPGKTQYF.

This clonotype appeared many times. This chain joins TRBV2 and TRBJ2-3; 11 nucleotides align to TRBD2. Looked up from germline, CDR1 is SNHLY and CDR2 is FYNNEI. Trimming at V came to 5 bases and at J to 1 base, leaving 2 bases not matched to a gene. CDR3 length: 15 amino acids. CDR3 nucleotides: TGTGCCAGCAGTCTAGCGGGGGGCCGCACAGATACGCAGTATTTT. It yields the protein CASSLAGGRTDTQYF.

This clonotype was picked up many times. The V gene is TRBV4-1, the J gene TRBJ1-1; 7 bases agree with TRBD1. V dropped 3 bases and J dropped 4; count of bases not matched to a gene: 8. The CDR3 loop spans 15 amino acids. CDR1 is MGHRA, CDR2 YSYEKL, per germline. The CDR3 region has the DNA TGCGCCAGCAGCCAGGAAGACAGGGCGGCCACTGAAGCTTTCTTT. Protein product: CASSQEDRAATEAFF.

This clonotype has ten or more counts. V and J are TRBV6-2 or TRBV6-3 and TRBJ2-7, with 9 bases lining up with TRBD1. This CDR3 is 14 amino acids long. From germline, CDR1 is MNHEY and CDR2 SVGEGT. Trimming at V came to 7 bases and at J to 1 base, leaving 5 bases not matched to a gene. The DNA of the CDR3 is TGTGCCAGCAAGAAGACAGGGGGGTCCTACGAGCAGTACTTC. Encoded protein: CASKKTGGSYEQYF.

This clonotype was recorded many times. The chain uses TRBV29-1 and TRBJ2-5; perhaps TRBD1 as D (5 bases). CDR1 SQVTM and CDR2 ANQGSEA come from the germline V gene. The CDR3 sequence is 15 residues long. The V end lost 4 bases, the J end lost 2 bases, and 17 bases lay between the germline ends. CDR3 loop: CSVGSPDSVQETQYF. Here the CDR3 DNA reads TGCAGCGTTGGGTCGCCTGACAGTGTTCAAGAGACCCAGTACTTC.

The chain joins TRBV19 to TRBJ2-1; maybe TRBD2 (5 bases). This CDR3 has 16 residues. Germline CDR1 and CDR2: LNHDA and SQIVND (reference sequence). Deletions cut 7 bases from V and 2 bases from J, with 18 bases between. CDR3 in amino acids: CASTPREGWAYNEQFF. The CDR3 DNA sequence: TGTGCCAGTACCCCGAGAGAGGGTTGGGCCTACAATGAGCAGTTCTTC.

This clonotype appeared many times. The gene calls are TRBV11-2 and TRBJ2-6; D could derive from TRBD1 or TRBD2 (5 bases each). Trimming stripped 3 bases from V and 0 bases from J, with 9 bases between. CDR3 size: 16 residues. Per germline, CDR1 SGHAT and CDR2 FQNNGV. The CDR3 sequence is CASSFGTRSGANVLTF. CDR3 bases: TGTGCCAGCAGCTTCGGGACCCGCTCTGGGGCCAACGTCCTGACTTTC.

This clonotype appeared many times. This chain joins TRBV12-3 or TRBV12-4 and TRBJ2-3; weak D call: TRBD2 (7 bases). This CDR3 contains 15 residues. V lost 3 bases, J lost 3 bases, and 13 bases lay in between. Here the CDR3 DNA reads TGTGCCAGCAGTTTTGGAGGGGGGGAAACAGATACGCAGTATTTT. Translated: CASSFGGGETDTQYF.

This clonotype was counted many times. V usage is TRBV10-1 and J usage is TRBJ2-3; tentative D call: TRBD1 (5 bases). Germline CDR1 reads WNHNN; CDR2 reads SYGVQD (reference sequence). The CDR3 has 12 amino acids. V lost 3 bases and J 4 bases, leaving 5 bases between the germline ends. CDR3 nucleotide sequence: TGCGCCAGCAGTGAAGGGGCAGATACGCAGTATTTT. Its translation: CASSEGADTQYF.

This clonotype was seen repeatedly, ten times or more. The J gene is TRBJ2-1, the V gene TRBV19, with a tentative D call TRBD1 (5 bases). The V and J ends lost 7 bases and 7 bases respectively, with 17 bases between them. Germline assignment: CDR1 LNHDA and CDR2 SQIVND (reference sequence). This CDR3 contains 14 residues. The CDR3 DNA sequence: TGTGCCAGTACCCAGGGTTGGGGCAGGAATGAGCAGTTCTTC. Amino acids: CASTQGWGRNEQFF.

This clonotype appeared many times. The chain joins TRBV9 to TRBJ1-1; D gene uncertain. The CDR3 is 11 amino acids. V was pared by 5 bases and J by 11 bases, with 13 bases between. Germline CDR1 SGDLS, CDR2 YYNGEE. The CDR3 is CASSRSPEAFF. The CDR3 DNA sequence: TGTGCCAGCAGTCGGTCCCCCGAGGCTTTCTTT. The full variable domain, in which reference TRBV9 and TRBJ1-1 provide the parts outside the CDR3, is DSGVTQTPKHLITATGQRVTLRCSPRSGDLSVYWYQQSLDQGLQFLIQYYNGEERAKGNILERFSAQQFPDLHSELNLSSLELGDSALYFCASSRSPEAFFGQGTRLTVV.

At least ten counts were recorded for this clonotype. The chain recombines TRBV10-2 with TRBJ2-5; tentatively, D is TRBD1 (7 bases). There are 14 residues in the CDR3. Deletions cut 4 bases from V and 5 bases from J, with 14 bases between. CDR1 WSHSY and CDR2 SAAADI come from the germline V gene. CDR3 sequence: CASSAGGMMETQYF. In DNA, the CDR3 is TGCGCCAGCAGTGCAGGGGGGATGATGGAGACCCAGTACTTC.

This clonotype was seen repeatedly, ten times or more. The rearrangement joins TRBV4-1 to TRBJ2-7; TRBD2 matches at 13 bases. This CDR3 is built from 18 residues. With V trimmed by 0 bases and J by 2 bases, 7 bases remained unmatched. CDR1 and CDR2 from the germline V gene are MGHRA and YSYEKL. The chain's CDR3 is CASSQDKGTSGVTYEQYF. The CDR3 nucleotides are TGCGCCAGCAGCCAAGATAAAGGGACTAGCGGGGTAACCTACGAGCAGTACTTC.

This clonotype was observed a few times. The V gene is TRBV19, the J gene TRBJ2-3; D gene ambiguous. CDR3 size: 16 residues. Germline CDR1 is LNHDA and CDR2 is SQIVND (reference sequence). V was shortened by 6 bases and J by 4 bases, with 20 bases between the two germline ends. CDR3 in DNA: TGTGCCAGTAGAGGTGACGGTGGAAGTCGTGCAGATACGCAGTATTTT. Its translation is CASRGDGGSRADTQYF.

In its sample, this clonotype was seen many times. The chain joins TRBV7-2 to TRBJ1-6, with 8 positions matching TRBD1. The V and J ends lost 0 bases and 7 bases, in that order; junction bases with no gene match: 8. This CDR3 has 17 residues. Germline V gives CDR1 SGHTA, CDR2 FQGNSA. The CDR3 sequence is CASSLAHPTGDNSPLHF. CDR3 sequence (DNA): TGTGCCAGCAGCTTAGCCCACCCGACAGGGGACAATTCACCCCTCCACTTT.

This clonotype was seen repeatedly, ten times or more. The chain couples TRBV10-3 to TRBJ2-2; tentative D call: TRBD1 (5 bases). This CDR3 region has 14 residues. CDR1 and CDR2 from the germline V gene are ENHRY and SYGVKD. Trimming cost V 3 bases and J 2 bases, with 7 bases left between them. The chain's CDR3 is CAISEGANTGELFF. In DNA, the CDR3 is TGTGCCATCAGTGAAGGGGCTAACACCGGGGAGCTGTTTTTT.

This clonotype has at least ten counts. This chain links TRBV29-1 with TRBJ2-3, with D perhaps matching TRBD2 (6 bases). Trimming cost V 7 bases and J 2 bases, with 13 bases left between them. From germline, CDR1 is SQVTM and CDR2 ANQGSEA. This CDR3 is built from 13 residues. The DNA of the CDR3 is TGCAGCGGACACGGGACTGTCACAGATACGCAGTATTTT. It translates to CSGHGTVTDTQYF.

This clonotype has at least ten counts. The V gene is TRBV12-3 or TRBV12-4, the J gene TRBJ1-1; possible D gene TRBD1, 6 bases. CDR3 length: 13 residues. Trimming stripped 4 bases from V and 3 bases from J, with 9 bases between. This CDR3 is CASSSRGHTEAFF. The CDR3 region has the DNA TGTGCCAGCAGTTCCAGGGGACACACTGAAGCTTTCTTT.

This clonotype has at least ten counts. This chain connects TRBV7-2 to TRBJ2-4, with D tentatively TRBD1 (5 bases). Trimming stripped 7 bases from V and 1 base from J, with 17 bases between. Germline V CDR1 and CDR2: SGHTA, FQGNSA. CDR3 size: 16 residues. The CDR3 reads CASTDSLRVAKNIQYF. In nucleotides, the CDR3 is TGTGCCAGCACCGACAGTCTAAGAGTGGCCAAAAACATTCAGTACTTC.

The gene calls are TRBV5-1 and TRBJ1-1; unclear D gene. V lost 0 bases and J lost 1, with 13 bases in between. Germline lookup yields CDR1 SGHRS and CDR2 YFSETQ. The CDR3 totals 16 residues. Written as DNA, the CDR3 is TGCGCCAGCAGCTTGGTCCGGGGTTCGGAGAACACTGAAGCTTTCTTT. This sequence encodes CASSLVRGSENTEAFF.

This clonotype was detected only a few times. The DNA of the CDR3 is TGTGCCAGCTCCGGGACCGCCTCGGATACGCAGTATTTT. This encodes CASSGTASDTQYF. The V call is TRBV6-6, the J call TRBJ2-3; D could derive from TRBD1 or TRBD2 (5 bases each). Germline lookup yields CDR1 MNHNY and CDR2 SVGAGI (reference sequence). CDR3 length: 13 amino acids. V was shortened by 8 bases and J by 6 bases, with 15 bases between the two germline ends.

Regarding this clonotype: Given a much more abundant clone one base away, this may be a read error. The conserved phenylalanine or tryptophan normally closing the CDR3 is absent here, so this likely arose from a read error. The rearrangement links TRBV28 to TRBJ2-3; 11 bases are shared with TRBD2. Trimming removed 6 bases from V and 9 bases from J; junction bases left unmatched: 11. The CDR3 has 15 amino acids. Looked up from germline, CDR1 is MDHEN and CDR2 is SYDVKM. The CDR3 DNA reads TGTGCCAGCAGCCCCGTAGCGGGGGGGCTGGGGACGCAGTATTCT. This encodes CASSPVAGGLGTQYS.

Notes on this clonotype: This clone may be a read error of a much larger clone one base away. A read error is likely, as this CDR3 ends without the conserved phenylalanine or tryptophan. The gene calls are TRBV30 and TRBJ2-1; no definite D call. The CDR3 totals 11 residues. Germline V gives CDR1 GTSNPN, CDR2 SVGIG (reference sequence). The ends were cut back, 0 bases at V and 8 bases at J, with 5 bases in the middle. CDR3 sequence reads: CAWSVRYEQFL. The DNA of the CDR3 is TGTGCCTGGAGTGTAAGGTATGAGCAGTTCCTC.

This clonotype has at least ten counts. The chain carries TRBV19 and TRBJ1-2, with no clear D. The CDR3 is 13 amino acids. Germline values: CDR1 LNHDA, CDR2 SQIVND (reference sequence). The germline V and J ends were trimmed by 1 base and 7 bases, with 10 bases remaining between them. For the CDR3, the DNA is TGTGCCAGTAGTATAGGAGAGGCCCTTGGCTACACCTTC. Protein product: CASSIGEALGYTF.